The source of this T cell receptor beta chain is a study of metastatic and nonmetastatic thyroid tumors. Trimming shortened V by 4 bases and J by 0 bases, and 13 bases separated the two germline ends. CDR1 and CDR2 (germline): SGHKS, YYEKEE (reference sequence). The CDR3 sequence is 15 residues long. Using MiXCR, TCRdb reanalyzed the PCR reads. The data contain 20,000 to 30,000 clones, under 15% of them singletons. There are many counts of this clone. Thyroid surgery took place with no prior treatment in any patient. The TCR was taken from a female donor with papillary thyroid cancer or a benign thyroid nodule (not recorded which). Some clones in this sample may be carry-over from other donors' samples. The V and J genes are TRBV5-5 and TRBJ1-2; TRBD1 is a possible D gene (6 bases). The sequenced material came from blood. This CDR3 is CASSTTWTANYGYTF. In DNA form, the CDR3 reads TGTGCCAGCAGCACGACGTGGACAGCTAACTATGGCTACACCTTC.